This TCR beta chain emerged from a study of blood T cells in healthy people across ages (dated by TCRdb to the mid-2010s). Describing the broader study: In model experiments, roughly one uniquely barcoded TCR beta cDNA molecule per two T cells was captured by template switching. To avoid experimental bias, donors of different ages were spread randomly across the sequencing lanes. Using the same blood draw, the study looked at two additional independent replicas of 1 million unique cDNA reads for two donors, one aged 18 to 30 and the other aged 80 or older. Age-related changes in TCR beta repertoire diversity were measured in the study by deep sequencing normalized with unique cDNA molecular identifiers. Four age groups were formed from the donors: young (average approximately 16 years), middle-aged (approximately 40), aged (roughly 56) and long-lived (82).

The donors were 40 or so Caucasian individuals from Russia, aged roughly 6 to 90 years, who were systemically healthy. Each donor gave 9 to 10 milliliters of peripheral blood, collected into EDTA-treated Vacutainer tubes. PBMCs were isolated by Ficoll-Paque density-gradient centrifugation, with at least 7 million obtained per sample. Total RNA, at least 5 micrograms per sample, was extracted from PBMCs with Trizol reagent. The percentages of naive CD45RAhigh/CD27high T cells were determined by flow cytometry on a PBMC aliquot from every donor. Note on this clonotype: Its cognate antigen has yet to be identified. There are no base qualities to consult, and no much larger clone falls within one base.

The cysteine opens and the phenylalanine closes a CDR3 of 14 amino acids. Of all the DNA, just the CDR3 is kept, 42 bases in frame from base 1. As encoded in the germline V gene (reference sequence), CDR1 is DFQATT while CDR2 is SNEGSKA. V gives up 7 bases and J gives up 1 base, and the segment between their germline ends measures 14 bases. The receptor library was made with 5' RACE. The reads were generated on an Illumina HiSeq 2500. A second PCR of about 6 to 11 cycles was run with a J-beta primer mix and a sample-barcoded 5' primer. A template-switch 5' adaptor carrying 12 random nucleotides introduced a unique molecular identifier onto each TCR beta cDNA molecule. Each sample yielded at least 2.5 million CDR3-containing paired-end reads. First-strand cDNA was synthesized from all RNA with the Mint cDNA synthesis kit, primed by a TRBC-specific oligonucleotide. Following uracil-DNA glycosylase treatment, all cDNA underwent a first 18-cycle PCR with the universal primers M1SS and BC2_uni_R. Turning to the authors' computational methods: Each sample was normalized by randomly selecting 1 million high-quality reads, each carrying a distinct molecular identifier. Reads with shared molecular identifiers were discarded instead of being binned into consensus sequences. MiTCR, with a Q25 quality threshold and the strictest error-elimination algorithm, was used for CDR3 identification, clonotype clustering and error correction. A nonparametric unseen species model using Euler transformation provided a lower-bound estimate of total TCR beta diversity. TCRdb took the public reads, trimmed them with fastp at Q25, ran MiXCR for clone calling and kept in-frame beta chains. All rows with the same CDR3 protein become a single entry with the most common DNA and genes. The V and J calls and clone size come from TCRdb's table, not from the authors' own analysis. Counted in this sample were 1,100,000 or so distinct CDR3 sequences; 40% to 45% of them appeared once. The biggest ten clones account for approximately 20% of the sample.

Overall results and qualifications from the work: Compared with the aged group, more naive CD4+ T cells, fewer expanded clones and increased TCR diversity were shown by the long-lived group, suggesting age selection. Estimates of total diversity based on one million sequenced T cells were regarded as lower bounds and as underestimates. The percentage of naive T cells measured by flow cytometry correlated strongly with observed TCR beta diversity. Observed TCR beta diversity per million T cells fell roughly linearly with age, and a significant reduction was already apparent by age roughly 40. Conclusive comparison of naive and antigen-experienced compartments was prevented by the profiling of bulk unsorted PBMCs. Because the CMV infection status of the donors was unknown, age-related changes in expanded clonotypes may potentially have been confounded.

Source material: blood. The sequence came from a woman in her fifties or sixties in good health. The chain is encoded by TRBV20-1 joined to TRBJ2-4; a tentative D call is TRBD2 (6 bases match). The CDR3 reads CSVARDGAKNIQYF. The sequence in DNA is TGCAGTGTGGCGCGGGACGGGGCCAAAAACATTCAGTACTTC.